Described below is a single T cell receptor (beta chain) sequence and its context. This record belongs to a study of blood T cell repertoires in COVID-19. Only in-frame clones appear in the TCRdb table, and some are missing; sequencing was by immunoSEQ multiplex PCR. The sample holds roughly 250,000 clones; around 88% are singletons and the top ten take approximately 2.1%. This CDR3 is 15 amino acids long. Germline CDR1 and CDR2: MDHEN and SYDVKM. V lost 7 bases, J lost 9 bases, and 10 bases stayed unmatched. The V call is TRBV28, the J call TRBJ1-6, with TRBD1 identical over 9 bases. The clonotype originates from a woman aged 50 to 60 who had recovered from COVID-19. Sequenced material: PBMCs or T cells enriched from blood (not recorded which). In DNA, the CDR3 is TGTGCCAGCATTCACTCCGGGACAGGGCGTTCACCCCTCCACTTT. It translates to CASIHSGTGRSPLHF.